Shown below are 9 T cell receptor beta chains from a single sample sequenced in a study of T cell responses to AZD1222 COVID-19 vaccine. Clones were sequenced by immunoSEQ multiplex PCR, and TCRdb holds only the in-frame ones, with some missing. Of about 150,000 clones in the sample, 90% were seen once. The specimen comprised peripheral blood, sampled on day 0 of AZD1222 vaccination. These receptors were obtained from an adult in good health.

The chain combines TRBV7-2 with TRBJ1-5; no definite D call. Per germline, CDR1 SGHTA and CDR2 FQGNSA. Trimming removed 2 bases at V and 6 bases at J, with 20 bases between. The CDR3 loop spans 17 amino acids. The CDR3 is CASSLFVRQVLGQPQHF. CDR3 DNA sequence: TGTGCCAGCAGCTTATTTGTGCGGCAGGTATTGGGTCAGCCCCAGCATTTT.

The rearrangement uses TRBV6-5 and TRBJ1-1; TRBD1 might be the D (5 bases). The V end lost 2 bases, the J end lost 1 base, and 8 bases lay between the germline ends. Germline V lookup: CDR1 MNHEY, CDR2 SVGAGI. This CDR3 comprises 14 residues. In nucleotides, the CDR3 is TGTGCCAGCAGTTACGGGGGGACGAACACTGAAGCTTTCTTT. It is translated as CASSYGGTNTEAFF.

This clone was seen a single time. The chain carries TRBV7-8 and TRBJ1-1, with D tentatively TRBD1 (5 bases). There are 12 residues in the CDR3. V was shortened by 11 bases and J by 0 bases, with 10 bases between the two germline ends. Per the germline V gene, CDR1 is SGHVS and CDR2 is FQNEAQ. DNA for the CDR3: TGTGCCGCGGGGCGGATGAACACTGAAGCTTTCTTT. It is translated as CAAGRMNTEAFF.

The CDR3 is CALPRDSSYEQYF. CDR3 DNA: TGTGCCTTGCCCCGGGACTCCAGCTACGAGCAGTACTTC. This chain uses TRBV30 with TRBJ2-7, with D maybe TRBD2 (6 bases). Trimming took 7 bases from V and 3 from J, leaving 16 bases between them. Germline loops: CDR1 GTSNPN, CDR2 SVGIG (reference sequence). The CDR3 contains 13 residues. Full variable domain (rest looked up from reference TRBV30 and TRBJ2-7): SQTIHQWPATLVQPVGSPLSLECTVEGTSNPNLYWYRQAAGRGLQLLFYSVGIGQISSEVPQNLSASRPQDRQFILSSKKLLLSDSGFYLCALPRDSSYEQYFGPGTRLTVT.

This clone was seen once. This chain links TRBV9 with TRBJ1-2, with 10 nucleotides matching TRBD1. The CDR3 is 15 amino acids. V lost 4 bases to trimming and J lost 3 bases; unmatched junction nucleotides: 6. CDR1 is SGDLS, CDR2 YYNGEE, per germline. CDR3 nucleotide sequence: TGTGCCAGCAGCCCCCGACAGGGGGCTGACTATGGCTACACCTTC. Protein product: CASSPRQGADYGYTF.

V is TRBV2 and J is TRBJ1-6; no clear D. CDR3 size: 17 residues. V was shortened by 8 bases and J by 3 bases, with 20 bases between the two germline ends. Germline loops: CDR1 SNHLY, CDR2 FYNNEI. The CDR3 is CASAPPGTSNYNSPLHF. The CDR3 nucleotides read TGTGCCAGCGCTCCACCTGGAACGTCTAACTATAATTCACCCCTCCACTTT.

The V call is TRBV30, the J call TRBJ1-1; D perhaps matches TRBD1 (5 bases). This CDR3 is 13 amino acids long. V was clipped by 3 bases and J by 3 bases, with 11 bases between them. CDR1 is GTSNPN, CDR2 SVGIG, per germline (reference sequence). The CDR3 protein is CAWRTTRDTEAFF. CDR3 DNA: TGTGCCTGGAGAACTACCAGGGACACTGAAGCTTTCTTT.

The chain uses TRBV19 and TRBJ1-2, with 7 bases matching TRBD1. The V gene end was trimmed by 6 bases and the J gene end by 2 bases; junction bases not matched to a gene: 12. In germline, CDR1 is LNHDA, CDR2 SQIVND (reference sequence). This CDR3 has 16 residues. For the CDR3, the DNA is TGTGCCAGTAGACCCTTTACAGGGGCCATAAACTATGGCTACACCTTC. Amino acids: CASRPFTGAINYGYTF.

The gene calls are TRBV12-2 and TRBJ2-1; the table's D call, TRBD2, has no DNA check behind it. TRBV12-2 represents a pseudogene. CDR3 size: 13 residues. In nucleotides, the CDR3 is TGTGCAAGTCGCTTAGTTCAAGGAGGTGAGCAGTTCTTC. Amino acid sequence: CASRLVQGGEQFF.